This record looks at one T cell receptor beta chain sequence and its context. Its antigen is unknown. No base qualities exist here, and no much larger clone lies one base off it. Via the germline V gene, CDR1 is MGHRA and CDR2 YSYEKL. V lost 0 bases and J lost 9 bases, and the count of bases not matched to a germline gene is 6. Reading from cysteine to phenylalanine, the CDR3 counts 15 amino acids. Just the 45-base CDR3 DNA is kept, in frame starting at base 1. This specimen comes from a study of blood T cell repertoires in COVID-19 (dated by TCRdb to the early 2020s). In the study overall: Samples covering the acute and convalescent phases of COVID-19 were provided by collaborators in the United States, Italy and Spain. The repertoires were made available in a free public database intended to serve as a resource for research on the immune response to SARS-CoV-2. Subjects who had been exposed to COVID-19, were actively infected with it, or had recovered from it provided the deeply sampled blood TCRbeta repertoires that made up the dataset. Samples came from the ongoing ImmuneRACE study (first 160 participants) plus 1,254 subjects from 6 global collaborators. The sample metadata nearly always contained a de-identified subject ID, COVID-19 status, age in years and sex. The material from the prospective study consisted of cDNA or gDNA derived from T cells, B-cell-depleted T cells, or PBMCs. HLA class I and class II types, where available, came from metadata supplied by the sample provider rather than from assay-based typing.

Collaborating institutions collected whole blood in K2EDTA tubes following their own protocols. Collaborator samples were shipped for TCRbeta analysis as frozen whole blood, isolated PBMCs, or DNA extracted from either sample type. On the study overall, not on this receptor specifically: How much clinical and demographic metadata was included differed by source and by participant, and the metadata was provided uncurated.

TCRbeta CDR3 regions were amplified from genomic DNA using the immunoSEQ Assay, a bias-controlled multiplex PCR. Per the source publication's procedure: Within the assay, amplification of reference gene primers was used to estimate how many nucleated cells each sample contained. To quantify the absolute abundance of each unique TCRbeta CDR3 rearrangement, sequence reads were collapsed and filtered. For each sample, productive Simpson clonality was calculated by taking the square root of Simpson's diversity index across productive rearrangements. Here the immuneACCESS table is served through TCRdb, limited to in-frame sequences with V and J called. Missing clones are a known gap in these copies; in checked studies unresolved V genes cover under half, and the rest lacks a known reason. The V and J calls and clone size are taken from that table; D and trimming were inferred from the DNA. In this sample the table shows 200,000 to 300,000 clones, 85% to 90% of which occur a single time. The ten largest clones capture approximately 1.4% of the sample.

Source material: peripheral blood. The sequence links TRBV4-1 to TRBJ1-5, with 9 bases matching TRBD1. This receptor was obtained from a man older than 75 with acute or convalescent COVID-19. In nucleotide form, the sequence is TGCGCCAGCAGCCAAGATCGGACAGGGGAGAGGCCCCAGCATTTT. The encoded protein is CASSQDRTGERPQHF.